Following are 32 T cell receptor beta chains from one sample sequenced in a study of blood T cell repertoires in COVID-19. TCRdb keeps only in-frame clones here, not all; method: immunoSEQ multiplex PCR. Here the sample spans some 190,000 clones, around 80% being singletons. The specimen sequenced was PBMCs or T cells enriched from blood (not recorded which). Every receptor here comes from a man aged 25-45 years with acute COVID-19.

This clone was detected only a few times. This sequence joins TRBV14 and TRBJ2-7, with D hard to call. Germline CDR1 is SGHDN and CDR2 is FVKESK. This CDR3 contains 12 residues. The ends were cut back, 1 base at V and 8 bases at J, with 9 bases in the middle. CDR3 loop: CASSQVESKQYF. DNA for the CDR3: TGTGCCAGCAGCCAAGTAGAGAGCAAGCAGTACTTC.

The V and J genes are TRBV6-5 and TRBJ1-2, with a weak D call TRBD1 (5 bases). The CDR3 is made up of 13 amino acids. V was pared by 7 bases and J by 8 bases, with 17 bases between. Germline CDR1 and CDR2: MNHEY and SVGAGI. The CDR3 here is CASTGGRGLGYTF. In DNA, the CDR3 is TGTGCCAGCACCGGTGGAAGGGGCTTGGGCTACACCTTC.

The chain combines TRBV3-1 (or the pseudogene TRBV3-2) with TRBJ1-2; a possible D gene is TRBD1 (6 bases). The germline CDR1 and CDR2 sequences are LGHDT and YNNKEL (reference sequence). The CDR3 sequence is 12 residues long. The CDR3 region has the DNA TGTTCCGCAGGGGCTCCGGACTATGGCTACACCTTC. Translating it yields CSAGAPDYGYTF.

The genes are TRBV2 and TRBJ1-1; unclear D gene. V was trimmed by 6 bases and J by 1 base, leaving 9 bases between them. The CDR3 is made up of 13 amino acids. Germline V gives CDR1 SNHLY, CDR2 FYNNEI. CDR3 amino acids: CASRRLWNTEAFF. The CDR3 DNA is TGTGCCAGCAGGCGACTGTGGAACACTGAAGCTTTCTTT.

In DNA, the CDR3 is TGTGCCAGCAGCTTAGCCGGGGGAGTCTACGAGCAGTACTTC. The encoded protein is CASSLAGGVYEQYF. The chain has TRBV7-9 and TRBJ2-7; perhaps TRBD2 as D (6 bases). Germline CDR1 is SEHNR and CDR2 is FQNEAQ (reference sequence). Trimming stripped 0 bases from V and 3 bases from J, with 9 bases between. The CDR3 spans 14 residues.

This chain uses TRBV3-1 (or the pseudogene TRBV3-2) with TRBJ1-1; D is perhaps TRBD1 (5 bases). V was trimmed by 0 bases and J by 7 bases, leaving 9 bases between them. Germline-derived CDR1 and CDR2 are LGHDT and YNNKEL (reference sequence). The CDR3 loop spans 13 amino acids. The CDR3 spells CASSQDGRGEAFF. The CDR3 nucleotides are TGTGCCAGCAGCCAAGATGGGAGGGGTGAAGCTTTCTTT.

The rearrangement links TRBV10-3 to TRBJ2-7; 7 nucleotides agree with TRBD1. CDR3 length: 11 amino acids. J lost 6 bases, V lost 6 bases, and 2 bases had no gene match. Per germline, CDR1 ENHRY and CDR2 SYGVKD. The CDR3 reads CAIRGQFEQYF. The CDR3 nucleotides read TGTGCCATCAGGGGACAGTTCGAGCAGTACTTC.

V and J are TRBV6-4 and TRBJ2-1; TRBD2 matches 7 bases. Trimming at V came to 4 bases and at J to 6 bases, leaving 9 bases not matched to a gene. The CDR3 contains 15 residues. In germline, CDR1 is MRHNA, CDR2 SNTAGT. As DNA, the CDR3 is TGTGCCAGCAGTGCGGGGAGGGTTTCAATCAATGAGCAGTTCTTC. Protein product: CASSAGRVSINEQFF.

V gene TRBV30 combines with J gene TRBJ1-3; D is unresolved. Trimming removed 2 bases at V and 1 base at J, with 15 bases between. CDR1 and CDR2 (germline): GTSNPN, SVGIG (reference sequence). This CDR3 comprises 16 residues. The CDR3 loop reads CAWSFGMATSGNTIYF. The CDR3 bases are TGTGCCTGGAGTTTCGGGATGGCTACGTCTGGAAACACCATATATTTT.

V and J are TRBV7-3 and TRBJ2-1; 9 bases are shared with TRBD1. Germline V CDR1 and CDR2: SGHTA, FQGTGA. This CDR3 region has 14 residues. V trimming: 8 bases; J trimming: 7 bases; junction bases outside the gene matches: 9. In DNA form, the CDR3 reads TGTGCCAGCGCTCTACAGGGGGCTGATAATGAGCAGTTCTTC. This encodes CASALQGADNEQFF.

Only one count was recorded for this clone. This chain joins TRBV6-2 or TRBV6-3 and TRBJ2-1, with 8 bases aligning to TRBD1. J lost 8 bases, V lost 4 bases, and 7 bases had no gene match. This CDR3 has 14 amino acids. Per germline, CDR1 MNHEY and CDR2 SVGEGT. The CDR3 DNA sequence: TGTGCCAGCAGTTCCTATCAGGGGGCGCATGAGCAGTTCTTC. This gives the protein CASSSYQGAHEQFF.

This clone showed up just once. This rearrangement joins TRBV19 to TRBJ1-2, with 9 bases that match TRBD1. V was pared by 6 bases and J by 2 bases, with 4 bases of the junction left unmatched. The germline V gene has CDR1 LNHDA and CDR2 SQIVND (reference sequence). There are 14 residues in the CDR3. This chain's CDR3 is CASRTGGSNYGYTF. CDR3 sequence (DNA): TGTGCCAGTAGGACAGGGGGTTCAAACTATGGCTACACCTTC. Full variable domain (outside the CDR3, taken from reference TRBV19 and TRBJ1-2): DGGITQSPKYLFRKEGQNVTLSCEQNLNHDAMYWYRQDPGQGLRLIYYSQIVNDFQKGDIAEGYSVSREKKESFPLTVTSAQKNPTAFYLCASRTGGSNYGYTFGSGTRLTVV.

The chain carries TRBV5-3 and TRBJ2-3; D is possibly TRBD2 (5 bases). TRBV5-3 is assigned to the ORF class and has an uncertain function. There are 16 residues in the CDR3. Trimming removed 4 bases at V and 1 base at J, with 16 bases between. The CDR3 loop is CARSLKGAFCTDTQYF. The CDR3 nucleotides read TGTGCCAGAAGCCTTAAGGGAGCCTTCTGCACAGATACGCAGTATTTT.

The CDR3 DNA reads as TGTGCCAGCAGCGTAGGGACCCTTAGCGGGGGGGGAACCGGGGAGCTGTTTTTT. It specifies CASSVGTLSGGGTGELFF. The V and J genes are TRBV9 and TRBJ2-2; 11 nucleotides agree with TRBD2. This CDR3 region has 18 residues. CDR1 is SGDLS and CDR2 is YYNGEE in the germline V gene. V was clipped by 0 bases and J by 5 bases; unmatched bases: 9.

This clone came up once. The chain recombines TRBV6-2 or TRBV6-3 with TRBJ2-7; TRBD1 matches 7 bases. The CDR3 is made up of 15 amino acids. Germline V gene data show CDR1 as MNHEY and CDR2 as SVGEGT. The V and J ends lost 2 bases and 0 bases, in that order; junction bases with no gene match: 4. The CDR3 sequence: CASSYQWDSSYEQYF. The CDR3 DNA sequence: TGTGCCAGCAGTTACCAGTGGGACAGCTCCTACGAGCAGTACTTC.

This clone was observed a few times. The V call is TRBV6-4, the J call TRBJ2-1, with 11 bases lining up with TRBD2. The V gene's germline CDR1 is MRHNA and CDR2 SNTAGT. CDR3 length: 15 amino acids. J lost 6 bases, V lost 4 bases, and 5 bases had no gene match. This CDR3 reads CASSVTSGGINEQFF. CDR3 nucleotide sequence: TGTGCCAGCAGTGTAACTAGCGGGGGTATCAATGAGCAGTTCTTC.

In its sample, this clone was seen a few times. The chain recombines TRBV19 with TRBJ2-6; 7 bases are shared with TRBD1. Trimming took 6 bases from V and 0 from J; bases not matched to a gene: 14. The CDR3 is 19 residues long. Germline CDR1 LNHDA, CDR2 SQIVND (reference sequence). The CDR3 region has the DNA TGTGCCAGTAGCCCGCAGACCGGGACAGTAAACTCTGGGGCCAACGTCCTGACTTTC. It specifies CASSPQTGTVNSGANVLTF.

The V gene is TRBV5-4, the J gene TRBJ1-1; unclear D gene. Trimming shortened V by 3 bases and J by 4 bases, and 19 bases separated the two germline ends. The length of the CDR3 is 16 residues. Germline CDR1 and CDR2: SGHNT and YYREEE (reference sequence). The CDR3, as DNA: TGTGCCAGCAGCTCCATCGCCACTTCGGGATCCACTGAAGCTTTCTTT. Amino acid sequence: CASSSIATSGSTEAFF.

The chain carries TRBV28 and TRBJ1-2; D is unclear. Germline V gives CDR1 MDHEN, CDR2 SYDVKM. Trimming stripped 5 bases from V and 4 bases from J, with 11 bases between. The CDR3 extends over 13 amino acids. CDR3 sequence (DNA): TGTGCCAGCAGTCCCCAGGCCCTCTATGGCTACACCTTC. This encodes CASSPQALYGYTF.

J is TRBJ1-2 and V is TRBV7-6; 8 bases are shared with TRBD1. V lost 1 base, J lost 2 bases, and 3 bases stayed unmatched. This CDR3 is 15 amino acids long. Looked up from germline, CDR1 is SGHVS and CDR2 is FNYEAQ. For the CDR3, the DNA is TGTGCCAGCAGCTTAGATCCAGGGGGCAACTATGGCTACACCTTC. This sequence encodes CASSLDPGGNYGYTF.

The genes are TRBV4-1 and TRBJ1-2, with D tentatively TRBD1 (5 bases). Trimming stripped 0 bases from V and 5 bases from J, with 16 bases between. This CDR3 has 16 residues. The germline V gene has CDR1 MGHRA and CDR2 YSYEKL. The chain's CDR3 is CASSQETAGPVYGYTF. CDR3 nucleotides: TGCGCCAGCAGCCAAGAAACCGCAGGGCCTGTTTATGGCTACACCTTC.

The CDR3 DNA follows: TGTGCCAGTAGTATCCTACAGGGCTCAGACGAGCAGTACTTC. It specifies CASSILQGSDEQYF. The V call is TRBV19, the J call TRBJ2-7, with D possibly being TRBD1 (6 bases). The CDR3 consists of 14 residues. Germline V gene data show CDR1 as LNHDA and CDR2 as SQIVND (reference sequence). Trimming pared 3 bases from V and 5 bases from J, leaving 14 bases between.

This clone was seen a few times. V is TRBV5-4 and J is TRBJ2-7; 7 bases align to TRBD2. V lost 3 bases and J lost 2; bases outside the gene matches: 5. The CDR3 consists of 14 residues. CDR1 SGHNT and CDR2 YYREEE come from the germline V gene (reference sequence). This CDR3 is CASSWTGTTYEQYF. DNA for the CDR3: TGTGCCAGCAGCTGGACCGGGACTACCTACGAGCAGTACTTC.

The chain joins TRBV5-1 to TRBJ2-7; TRBD1 matches at 7 bases. The V segment lost 4 bases and the J segment 3 bases; nucleotides outside the gene matches: 16. The CDR3 contains 17 residues. CDR1 and CDR2 (germline): SGHRS, YFSETQ. CDR3 nucleotides: TGCGCCAGCAGCCCCACTGTGGGGACAGCAGCAATCTACGAGCAGTACTTC. As protein: CASSPTVGTAAIYEQYF.

The V call is TRBV11-2, the J call TRBJ2-5, with D possibly TRBD2 on 5 matching bases. This CDR3 region has 16 residues. Germline-derived CDR1 and CDR2 are SGHAT and FQNNGV. V gave up 1 base and J gave up 1 base, with 13 bases separating them. In DNA form, the CDR3 reads TGTGCCAGCAGCTTAGCTAAAAAGCGGCTCCAAGAGACCCAGTACTTC. It is translated as CASSLAKKRLQETQYF.

CDR3 protein: CASMAGGVSNQPQHF. The CDR3, as DNA: TGTGCCAGTATGGCAGGCGGGGTCAGCAATCAGCCCCAGCATTTT. The rearrangement uses TRBV19 and TRBJ1-5; no clear D. Germline CDR1 is LNHDA and CDR2 is SQIVND (reference sequence). V lost 7 bases and J 1 base, leaving 14 bases between the germline ends. The CDR3 is made up of 15 amino acids.

V gene TRBV19 combines with J gene TRBJ2-1; 10 bases match TRBD1. The J segment lost 5 bases and the V segment lost 0 bases, leaving 4 bases of the junction unmatched. Germline V lookup: CDR1 LNHDA, CDR2 SQIVND (reference sequence). This CDR3 is 16 amino acids long. CDR3 DNA sequence: TGTGCCAGTAGTATAGATCGGGACAGGGGAAACAATGAGCAGTTCTTC. Its protein product is CASSIDRDRGNNEQFF.

The V gene is TRBV15, the J gene TRBJ2-1; 7 positions match TRBD1. Germline CDR1 is LNHNV and CDR2 is YYDKDF (reference sequence). This CDR3 contains 14 residues. J was trimmed by 4 bases and V by 9 bases; bases with no gene match: 9. CDR3 residues: CATERQGPYNEQFF. The CDR3 region has the DNA TGTGCCACTGAGAGACAGGGTCCGTACAATGAGCAGTTCTTC.

The chain joins TRBV6-5 to TRBJ1-1; D ambiguous. V dropped 8 bases and J dropped 1 base, with 17 bases sitting between them. Germline V lookup: CDR1 MNHEY, CDR2 SVGAGI. The CDR3 loop spans 15 amino acids. Written as DNA, the CDR3 is TGTGCCAGCGCATTGGCATCGGGGTCGAACACTGAAGCTTTCTTT. It encodes CASALASGSNTEAFF.

The chain has TRBV5-1 and TRBJ2-3; D is perhaps TRBD2 (5 bases). V was shortened by 1 base and J by 1 base, with 7 bases between the two germline ends. CDR1 SGHRS and CDR2 YFSETQ come from the germline V gene. The CDR3 spans 14 residues. The CDR3 is CASSLQEGTDTQYF. CDR3 sequence (DNA): TGCGCCAGCAGCTTGCAGGAGGGCACAGATACGCAGTATTTT.

The genes are TRBV11-2 and TRBJ1-5, with D possibly TRBD1 on 6 matching bases. Germline CDR1 SGHAT, CDR2 FQNNGV. Trimming removed 5 bases at V and 1 base at J, with 12 bases between. The CDR3 spans 15 residues. In nucleotides, the CDR3 is TGTGCCAGCAGCCAAACAGGGTGGAGCAATCAGCCCCAGCATTTT. Amino acid sequence: CASSQTGWSNQPQHF.

For the CDR3, the DNA is TGTGCCAGCAGCTCCCGGGACGGCAGGGGGAATGAAAAACTGTTTTTT. The encoded protein is CASSSRDGRGNEKLFF. This chain joins TRBV7-9 and TRBJ1-4; 7 nucleotides agree with TRBD1. CDR3 size: 16 residues. Germline lookup yields CDR1 SEHNR and CDR2 FQNEAQ (reference sequence). V gave up 4 bases and J gave up 5 bases; unmatched junction bases: 10.